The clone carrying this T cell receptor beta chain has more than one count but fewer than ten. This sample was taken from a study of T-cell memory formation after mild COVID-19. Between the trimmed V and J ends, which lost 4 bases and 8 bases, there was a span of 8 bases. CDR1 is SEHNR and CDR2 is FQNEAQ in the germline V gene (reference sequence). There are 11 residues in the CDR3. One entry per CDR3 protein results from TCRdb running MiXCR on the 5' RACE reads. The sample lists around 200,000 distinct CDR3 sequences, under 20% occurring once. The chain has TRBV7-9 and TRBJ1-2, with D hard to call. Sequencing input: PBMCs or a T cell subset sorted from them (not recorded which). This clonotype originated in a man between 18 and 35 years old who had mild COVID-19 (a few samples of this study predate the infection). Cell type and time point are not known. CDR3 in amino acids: CASSSLIGYTF. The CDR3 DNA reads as TGTGCCAGCAGCTCACTCATAGGCTACACCTTC.